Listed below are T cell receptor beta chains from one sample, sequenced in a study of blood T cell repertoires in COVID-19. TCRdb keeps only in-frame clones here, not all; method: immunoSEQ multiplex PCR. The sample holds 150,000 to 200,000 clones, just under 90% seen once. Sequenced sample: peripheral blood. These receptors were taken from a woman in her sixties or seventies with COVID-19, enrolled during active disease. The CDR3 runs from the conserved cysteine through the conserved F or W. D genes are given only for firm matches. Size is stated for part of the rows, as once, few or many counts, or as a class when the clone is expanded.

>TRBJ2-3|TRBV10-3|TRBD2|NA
TGTGCCATCAGTGGCAAGGGACTAGCGGGGTCAGATACGCAGTATTTT
CAISGKGLAGSDTQYF
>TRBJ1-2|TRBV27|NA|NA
TGTGCCAGCAGTTTAGCCCCGTCGGGGAGAGTCACAGGCTACACCTTC
CASSLAPSGRVTGYTF
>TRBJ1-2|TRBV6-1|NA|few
TGTGCCAGCAGTGAAACAAGGAGTAACGGCTACACCTTC
CASSETRSNGYTF
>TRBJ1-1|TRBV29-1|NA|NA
TGCAGCGTTGATCCAGGAGGTGAAGCTTTCTTT
CSVDPGGEAFF
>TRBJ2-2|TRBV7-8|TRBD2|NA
TGTGCCAGCAGCTTAGATCTAGCGGGGACCGGGGAGCTGTTTTTT
CASSLDLAGTGELFF
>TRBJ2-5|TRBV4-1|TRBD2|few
TGCGCCAGCAGCCAAGAACCCCCTAGGCGGGGGGGCTTGGAGACCCAGTACTTC
CASSQEPPRRGGLETQYF
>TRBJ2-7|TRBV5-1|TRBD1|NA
TGCGCCAGCAGCACCGGGACAGCCTATAGCTACGAGCAGTACTTC
CASSTGTAYSYEQYF
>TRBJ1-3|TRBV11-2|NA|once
TGTGCCAGCAGCTTAGGCAGGGCTGGAAACACCATATATTTT
CASSLGRAGNTIYF
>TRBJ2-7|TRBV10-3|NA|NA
TGTGCCATCAGCTTTTCCCAGGGTGCCAACGAGCAGTACTTC
CAISFSQGANEQYF
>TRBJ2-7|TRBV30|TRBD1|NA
TGTGCCTGGAGTGTTGTACTAGGGGGCGAATCCGAGCAGTACTTC
CAWSVVLGGESEQYF
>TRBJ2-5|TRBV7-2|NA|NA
TGTGCCAGCAGCTTATTAACGGGGCAAGAGACCCAGTACTTC
CASSLLTGQETQYF
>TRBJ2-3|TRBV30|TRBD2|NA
TGTGCCCGGGCGGGGGGGCCGCATACGCAGTATTTT
CARAGGPHTQYF
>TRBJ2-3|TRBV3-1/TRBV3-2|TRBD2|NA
TGTGCCAGCAGCCAAGTTCTAGCGGGGGCCTTTAGCACAGATACGCAGTATTTT
CASSQVLAGAFSTDTQYF
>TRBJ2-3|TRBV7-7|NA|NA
TGTGCCAGCAGCTTAAGGGCGGGGCGCACAGATACGCAGTATTTT
CASSLRAGRTDTQYF
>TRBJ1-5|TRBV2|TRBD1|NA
TGTGCCAGCAGTGAAAGACAGGGGATTAACCAGCCCCAGCATTTT
CASSERQGINQPQHF
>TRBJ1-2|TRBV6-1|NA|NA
TGTGCCAGCAGTGATGACAGTAAATCATCGGCCCGCTGGTTGAACTATGGCTACACCTTC
CASSDDSKSSARWLNYGYTF
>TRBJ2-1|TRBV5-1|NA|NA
TGCGCCAGCAGCTTGGACTTTCGCAATGAGCAGTTCTTC
CASSLDFRNEQFF
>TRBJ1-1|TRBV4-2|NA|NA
TGTGCCAGCAGCCAAGATTCTAGTAGAGCGGGCACTGAAGCTTTCTTT
CASSQDSSRAGTEAFF
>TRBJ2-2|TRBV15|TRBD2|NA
TGTGCCACCAGCAGAACGATGACGGGACTAGGAGTTGCCGGGGAGCTGTTTTTT
CATSRTMTGLGVAGELFF
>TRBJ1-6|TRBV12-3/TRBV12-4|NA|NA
TGTGCCAGCACCCGAGCCTATAATTCACCCCTCCACTTT
CASTRAYNSPLHF
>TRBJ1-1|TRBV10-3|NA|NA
TGTGCCATTAGACAACCGAACACTGAAGCTTTCTTT
CAIRQPNTEAFF
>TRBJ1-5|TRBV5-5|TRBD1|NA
TGTGCCAGCAGCTTGGGTCGGACAGGTTCCAATCAGCCCCAGCATTTT
CASSLGRTGSNQPQHF
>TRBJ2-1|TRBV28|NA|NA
TGTGCCAGCAGTTTTTGGTCCGGGGGCTACAATGAGCAGTTCTTC
CASSFWSGGYNEQFF
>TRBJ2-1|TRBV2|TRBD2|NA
TGTGCCAGCAGTGACGGACTAGCGGGGGGGCTCACCAATGAGCAGTTCTTC
CASSDGLAGGLTNEQFF
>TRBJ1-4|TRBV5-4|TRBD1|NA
TGTGCCACCAGCAGGGGGGGGCAGGATGAAAAACTGTTTTTT
CATSRGGQDEKLFF
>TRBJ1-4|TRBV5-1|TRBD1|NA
TGCGCCAGCAGCGCCTTCGGGACAGGGACTGAAAAACTGTTTTTT
CASSAFGTGTEKLFF
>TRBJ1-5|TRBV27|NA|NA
TGTGCCAGCAGTCCGAGTCAGGGGCACCAGCCCCAGCATTTT
CASSPSQGHQPQHF
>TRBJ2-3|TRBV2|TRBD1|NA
TGTGCCAGCATTCTGGACAGGGACACAGATACGCAGTATTTT
CASILDRDTDTQYF
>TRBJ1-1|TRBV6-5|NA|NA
TGTGCCAGCAAACTTCCGGGACACCTGAACACTGAAGCTTTCTTT
CASKLPGHLNTEAFF
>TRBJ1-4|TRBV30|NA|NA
TGTGCCTGGAGCCCGACACGATGGAATGAAAAACTGTTTTTT
CAWSPTRWNEKLFF
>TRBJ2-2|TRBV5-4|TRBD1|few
TGTGCCAGCAGCTTGAACAGGGGCACCGGGGAGCTGTTTTTT
CASSLNRGTGELFF
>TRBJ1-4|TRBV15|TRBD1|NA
TGTGCCACCAGCAGAGATAAGGGGACAGGGCTTAGAACTAATGAAAAACTGTTTTTT
CATSRDKGTGLRTNEKLFF
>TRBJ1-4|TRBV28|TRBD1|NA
TGTGCCAGCAGTCCCCAGGGGGGTGCTAATGAAAAACTGTTTTTT
CASSPQGGANEKLFF
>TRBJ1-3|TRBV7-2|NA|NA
TGTGCCAGCAGCCTTACAGTAAACTCTGGAAACACCATATATTTT
CASSLTVNSGNTIYF
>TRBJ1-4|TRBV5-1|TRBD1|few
TGCGCCAGCTCTATCGGGACAGGAAGGGGGAATGGACTGTTTTTT
CASSIGTGRGNGLFF
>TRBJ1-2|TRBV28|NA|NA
TGTGCCAGCAGCGTCCTGGGACTGAACTATGGCTACACCTTC
CASSVLGLNYGYTF
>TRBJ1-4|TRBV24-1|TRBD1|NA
TGTGCCACCAGTGAAGGACAGGCAAATAATGAAAAACTGTTTTTT
CATSEGQANNEKLFF
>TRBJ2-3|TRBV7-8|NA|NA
TGTGCCAGCAGCTTAAGGCGACAGGCCTTTTCTCAGTTT
CASSLRRQAFSQF
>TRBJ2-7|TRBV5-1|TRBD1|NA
TGCGCCAGCAGCTGGACGGGACAGGGTTCCTACGAGCAGTACTTC
CASSWTGQGSYEQYF
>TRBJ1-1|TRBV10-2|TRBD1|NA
TGCGCCAGCAGGGGGGTCACAGGGGATCCGTCGGTGTACACTGAAGCTTTCTTT
CASRGVTGDPSVYTEAFF
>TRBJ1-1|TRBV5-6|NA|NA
TGTGCCAGCAGCTTGCCGTCGTTCACTGAAGCTTTCTTT
CASSLPSFTEAFF
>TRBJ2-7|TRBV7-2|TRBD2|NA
TGTGCCAGCAGCCAAACTAGCGGGGGGTACGAGCAGTACTTC
CASSQTSGGYEQYF
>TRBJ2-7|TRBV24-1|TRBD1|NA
TGTGCCACCAGTGATGCCACAGACAGGGGAGTGGACGAGCAGTACTTC
CATSDATDRGVDEQYF
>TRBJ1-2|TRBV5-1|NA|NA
TGCGCCAGCAGCTTGGGCAGGGAAGACGGCTACACCTTC
CASSLGREDGYTF
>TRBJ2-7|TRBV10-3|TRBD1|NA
TGTGCCATCGGGACAGGGGGCGGCGAGCAGTACTTC
CAIGTGGGEQYF